The entry below gives a single TCR beta chain sequence along with its context. Sequenced by immunoSEQ multiplex PCR; TCRdb stores in-frame clones only, minus some. The sample consists of about 110,000 clones, about 91% of them appearing once. This entry comes from a study of blood T cell repertoires in COVID-19. Trimming cost V 7 bases and J 5 bases, with 13 bases left between them. The CDR3 has 13 amino acids. The germline gives CDR1 MNHEY, CDR2 SMNVEV (reference sequence). The TCR sequence derives from a man in his fifties with active or convalescent COVID-19. Sequenced input: peripheral blood. The chain combines TRBV27 with TRBJ2-3; possible D gene TRBD1, 5 bases. As DNA, the CDR3 is TGTGCCAGCAAGACAGCCTTTGGAGATACGCAGTATTTT. Translation: CASKTAFGDTQYF.